This T cell receptor (beta chain) was sequenced for a study of technical replicates of blood from a handful of donors (dated by TCRdb to about 2017). The library was made by the immunoSEQ multiplex PCR assay. The clones in this table, taken by TCRdb from immuneACCESS, are in-frame only. Not every clone is retained; where verified, under half of the shortfall comes from an unresolved V gene, and the cause of the rest is unknown. In this sample the table shows some 87,000 clones, 85% to 95% of which occur a single time. Roughly 0.37% of the sample belongs to the ten largest clones. About this clone itself: Its antigen remains undetermined. There are no base qualities to consult, and no much larger clone falls within one base.

From a lookup of the germline V gene, CDR1 and CDR2 are SGHTA and FQGNSA. Trimming takes 5 bases from V and 8 bases from J, and the germline ends sit 9 bases apart. From cysteine to phenylalanine, the CDR3 is 11 amino acids long. Just the 33-base CDR3 DNA is kept, in frame starting at base 1. Sample: T cells isolated from PBMCs. The sequence joins TRBV7-2 to TRBJ1-1, with the D gene not confidently named. The source is a human donor in good health. The DNA reads as follows: TGTGCCAGCAGCAGGGAGAGCGAAGCTTTCTTT. Translated, it gives CASSRESEAFF.